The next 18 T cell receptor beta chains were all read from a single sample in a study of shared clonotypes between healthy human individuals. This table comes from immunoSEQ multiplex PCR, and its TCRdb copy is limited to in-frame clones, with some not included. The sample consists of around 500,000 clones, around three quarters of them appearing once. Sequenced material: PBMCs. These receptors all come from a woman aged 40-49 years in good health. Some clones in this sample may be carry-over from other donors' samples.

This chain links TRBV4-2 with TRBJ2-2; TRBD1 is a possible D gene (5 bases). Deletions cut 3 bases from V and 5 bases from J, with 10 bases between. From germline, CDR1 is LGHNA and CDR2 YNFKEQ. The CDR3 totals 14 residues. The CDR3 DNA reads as TGTGCCAGCAGCCATGGGGCCGCTACCGGGGAGCTGTTTTTT. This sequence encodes CASSHGAATGELFF.

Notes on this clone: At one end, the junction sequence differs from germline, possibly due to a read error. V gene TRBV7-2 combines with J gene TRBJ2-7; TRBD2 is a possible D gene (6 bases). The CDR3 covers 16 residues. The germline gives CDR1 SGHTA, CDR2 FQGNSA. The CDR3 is CASSQDHGSGAYEQYF. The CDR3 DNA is TGCGCCAGCAGCCAAGATCATGGTAGCGGAGCCTACGAGCAGTACTTC.

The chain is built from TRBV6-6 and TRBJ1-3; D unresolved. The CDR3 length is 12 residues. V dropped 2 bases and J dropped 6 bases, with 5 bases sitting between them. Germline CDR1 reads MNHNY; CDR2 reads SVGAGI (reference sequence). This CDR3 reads CASSYDVNTIYF. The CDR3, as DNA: TGTGCCAGCAGTTACGATGTAAACACCATATATTTT.

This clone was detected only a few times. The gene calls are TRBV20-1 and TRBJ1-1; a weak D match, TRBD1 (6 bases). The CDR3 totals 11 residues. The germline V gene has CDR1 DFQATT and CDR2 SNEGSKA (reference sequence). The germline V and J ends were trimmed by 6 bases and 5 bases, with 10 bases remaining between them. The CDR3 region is CSAEGETEAFF. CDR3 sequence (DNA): TGCAGTGCGGAGGGGGAGACTGAAGCTTTCTTT.

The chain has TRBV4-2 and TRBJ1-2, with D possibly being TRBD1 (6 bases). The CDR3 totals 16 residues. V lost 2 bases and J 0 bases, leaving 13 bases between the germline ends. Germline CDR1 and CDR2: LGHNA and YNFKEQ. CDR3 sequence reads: CASSQLGGKANYGYTF. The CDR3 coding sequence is TGTGCCAGCAGCCAATTAGGGGGAAAGGCTAACTATGGCTACACCTTC.

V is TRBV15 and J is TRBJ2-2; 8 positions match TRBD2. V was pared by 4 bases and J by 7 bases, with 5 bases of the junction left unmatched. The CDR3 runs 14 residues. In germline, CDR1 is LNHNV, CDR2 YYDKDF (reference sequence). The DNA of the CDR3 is TGTGCCACCAGCATTAGCGGGACGATCGGGGAGCTGTTTTTT. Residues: CATSISGTIGELFF.

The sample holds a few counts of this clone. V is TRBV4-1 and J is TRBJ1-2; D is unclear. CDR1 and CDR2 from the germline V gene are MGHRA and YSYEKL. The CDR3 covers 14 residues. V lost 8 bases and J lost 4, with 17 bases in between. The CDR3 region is CASQETTGIYGYTF. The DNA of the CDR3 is TGCGCCAGCCAGGAGACGACGGGAATCTATGGCTACACCTTC.

In DNA, the CDR3 is TGTGCCAGCAGCCTCCCTAGCTTGGCGAACACCGGGGAGCTGTTTTTT. This encodes CASSLPSLANTGELFF. The rearrangement joins TRBV7-2 to TRBJ2-2; possibly TRBD2 for D (5 bases). Germline V CDR1 and CDR2: SGHTA, FQGNSA. This CDR3 region has 16 residues. Trimming stripped 5 bases from V and 0 bases from J, with 13 bases between.

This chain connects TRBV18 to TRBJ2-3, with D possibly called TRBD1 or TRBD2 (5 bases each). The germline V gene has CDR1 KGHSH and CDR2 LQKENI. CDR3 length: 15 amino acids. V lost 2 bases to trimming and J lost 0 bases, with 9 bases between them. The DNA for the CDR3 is TGTGCCAGCTCACCAACGGGGCCGAGCACAGATACGCAGTATTTT. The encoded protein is CASSPTGPSTDTQYF. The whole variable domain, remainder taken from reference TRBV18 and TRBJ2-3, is NAGVMQNPRHLVRRRGQEARLRCSPMKGHSHVYWYRQLPEEGLKFMVYLQKENIIDESGMPKERFSAEFPKEGPSILRIQQVVRGDSAAYFCASSPTGPSTDTQYFGPGTRLTVL.

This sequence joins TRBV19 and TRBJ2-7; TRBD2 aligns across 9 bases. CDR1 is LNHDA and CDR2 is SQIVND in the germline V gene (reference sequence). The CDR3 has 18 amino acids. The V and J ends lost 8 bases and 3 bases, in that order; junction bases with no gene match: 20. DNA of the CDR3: TGTGCCAGTTCCTCACAGGGCGGGAGGGGACCTCAATACTACGAGCAGTACTTC. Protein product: CASSSQGGRGPQYYEQYF.

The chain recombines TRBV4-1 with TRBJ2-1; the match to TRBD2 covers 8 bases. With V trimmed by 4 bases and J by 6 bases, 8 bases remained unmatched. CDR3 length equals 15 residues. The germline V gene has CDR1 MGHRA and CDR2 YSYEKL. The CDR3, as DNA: TGCGCCAGCAGCCCCGGGAGGGCCGGCCGCAATGAGCAGTTCTTC. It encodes CASSPGRAGRNEQFF.

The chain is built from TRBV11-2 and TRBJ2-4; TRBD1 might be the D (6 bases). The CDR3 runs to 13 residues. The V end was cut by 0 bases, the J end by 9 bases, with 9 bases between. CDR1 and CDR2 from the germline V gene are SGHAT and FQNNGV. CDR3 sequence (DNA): TGTGCCAGCAGCTTAGACGGGACACTCATTCAGTACTTC. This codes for CASSLDGTLIQYF.

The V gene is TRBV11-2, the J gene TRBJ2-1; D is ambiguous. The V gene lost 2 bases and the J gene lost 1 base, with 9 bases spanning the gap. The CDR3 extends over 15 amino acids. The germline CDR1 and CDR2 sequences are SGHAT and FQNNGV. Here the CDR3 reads CASSLLSLSYNEQFF. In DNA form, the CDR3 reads TGTGCCAGCAGCTTACTTTCGCTGTCCTACAATGAGCAGTTCTTC. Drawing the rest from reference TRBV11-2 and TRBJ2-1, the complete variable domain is EAGVAQSPRYKIIEKRQSVAFWCNPISGHATLYWYQQILGQGPKLLIQFQNNGVVDDSQLPKDRFSAERLKGVDSTLKIQPAKLEDSAVYLCASSLLSLSYNEQFFGPGTRLTVL.

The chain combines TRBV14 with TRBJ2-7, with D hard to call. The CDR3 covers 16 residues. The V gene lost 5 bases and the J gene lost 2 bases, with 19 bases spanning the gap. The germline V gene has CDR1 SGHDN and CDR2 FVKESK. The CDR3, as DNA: TGTGCCAGCAGCGTAGATCTGGGAACAGACACCTACGAGCAGTACTTC. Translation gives CASSVDLGTDTYEQYF.

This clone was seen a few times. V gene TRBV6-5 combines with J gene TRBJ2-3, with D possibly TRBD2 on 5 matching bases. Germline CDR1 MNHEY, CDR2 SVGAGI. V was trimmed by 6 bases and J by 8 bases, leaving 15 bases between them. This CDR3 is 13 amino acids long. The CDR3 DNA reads TGTGCCAGCAGCCATCCCCCCAGCGGTACGCAGTATTTT. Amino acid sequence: CASSHPPSGTQYF.

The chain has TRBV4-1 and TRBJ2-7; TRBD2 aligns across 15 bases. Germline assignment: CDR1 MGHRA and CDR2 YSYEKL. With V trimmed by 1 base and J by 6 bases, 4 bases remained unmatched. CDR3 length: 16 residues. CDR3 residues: CASSQGTSGRASEQYF. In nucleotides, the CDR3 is TGCGCCAGCAGCCAAGGGACTAGCGGGAGGGCCTCCGAGCAGTACTTC.

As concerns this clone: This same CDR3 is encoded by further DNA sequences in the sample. The CDR3 spells CASSTGSSGNTIYF. The DNA for the CDR3 is TGTGCCAGCTCAACAGGGAGCTCTGGAAACACCATATATTTT. The chain has TRBV18 and TRBJ1-3; weak D call: TRBD1 (6 bases). This CDR3 is built from 14 residues. Germline-derived CDR1 and CDR2 are KGHSH and LQKENI. V shed 5 bases and J shed 0 bases, with 8 bases lying between them. The full variable domain, with the rest looked up from reference TRBV18 and TRBJ1-3, is NAGVMQNPRHLVRRRGQEARLRCSPMKGHSHVYWYRQLPEEGLKFMVYLQKENIIDESGMPKERFSAEFPKEGPSILRIQQVVRGDSAAYFCASSTGSSGNTIYFGEGSWLTVV.

CDR3 amino acids: CASSRDRASSYNEQFF. The CDR3 coding sequence is TGTGCCAGCTCACGGGACAGGGCAAGCTCCTACAATGAGCAGTTCTTC. The chain employs TRBV18 and TRBJ2-1; TRBD1 agrees at 9 bases. Germline assignment: CDR1 KGHSH and CDR2 LQKENI. Trimming removed 4 bases from V and 0 bases from J; junction bases left unmatched: 4. The CDR3 is 16 residues long.